This T cell receptor beta chain originates from a study of cytomegalovirus exposure and HLA in healthy donors. Whole-study findings and limits: There were about 160 TCR beta chains listed as cytomegalovirus-associated.

Only in-frame clones appear in the TCRdb table, and some are missing; sequencing was by immunoSEQ multiplex PCR. The sample consists of under 150,000 clones, about 83% of them appearing once. Germline values: CDR1 SGHRS, CDR2 YFSETQ. After removal of 3 bases from V and 1 base from J, the junction contained 6 bases not matched to a gene. CDR3 length equals 16 residues. This clone came up once. The antigen is not known. The sequenced sample was PBMCs. The chain employs TRBV5-1 and TRBJ2-3; TRBD2 matches at 9 bases. This clonotype was obtained from a woman aged 25-40 years in good health and CMV-seronegative. The CDR3 loop reads CASSSGTSLGTDTQYF. The CDR3, as DNA: TGCGCCAGCAGCTCAGGGACTAGCCTGGGCACAGATACGCAGTATTTT.